Below are 4 T cell receptor beta chains sequenced from a single sample in a study of siplizumab effects on memory and regulatory T cells. Measured with immunoSEQ multiplex PCR; TCRdb has only the in-frame clones, and not every one. The data show roughly 13,000 clones, approximately 49% seen once. The mixed lymphocyte reaction cells underwent coculture at 37°C for six to seven days. These receptors' antigens are unknown. Sequencing was carried out using CFSE-low (dividing) CD4+ T cells sorted from an allogeneic mixed lymphocyte reaction. The receptors were sampled from a human donor in good health; the cells came from an allogeneic mixed lymphocyte reaction.

This chain uses TRBV6-6 with TRBJ2-1; 13 nucleotides align to TRBD2. The CDR3 totals 16 residues. CDR1 MNHNY and CDR2 SVGAGI come from the germline V gene (reference sequence). The trim removed 4 bases at V and 0 bases at J, leaving 0 bases unmatched. In nucleotides, the CDR3 is TGTGCCAGCAGTTGGACTAGCGGGAGCTCCTACAATGAGCAGTTCTTC. This gives the protein CASSWTSGSSYNEQFF.

The rearrangement links TRBV30 to TRBJ1-1, with no clear D. The CDR3 extends over 12 amino acids. With 2 bases removed from V and 2 bases from J, the gap between germline ends came to 6 bases. Germline V gene sequence: CDR1 GTSNPN, CDR2 SVGIG (reference sequence). The CDR3 bases are TGTGCCTGGAGTTGGCATAACACTGAAGCTTTCTTT. Translated: CAWSWHNTEAFF.

This rearrangement joins TRBV5-1 to TRBJ2-7; 8 bases line up with TRBD2. CDR1 and CDR2 from the germline V gene are SGHRS and YFSETQ. J lost 3 bases, V lost 2 bases, and 7 bases had no gene match. This CDR3 region has 15 residues. CDR3 DNA: TGCGCCAGCAGCTTTTTAGCGGGATTTAGCTACGAGCAGTACTTC. It is translated as CASSFLAGFSYEQYF.

The V call is TRBV7-2, the J call TRBJ2-1; D not resolved. The CDR3 has 17 residues. Germline CDR1 and CDR2: SGHTA and FQGNSA. Trimming removed 1 base from V and 0 bases from J, with 13 bases in between. Here the CDR3 reads CASSLDSTSLSYNEQFF. DNA of the CDR3: TGTGCCAGCAGCTTAGATAGTACCAGCCTCTCCTACAATGAGCAGTTCTTC.